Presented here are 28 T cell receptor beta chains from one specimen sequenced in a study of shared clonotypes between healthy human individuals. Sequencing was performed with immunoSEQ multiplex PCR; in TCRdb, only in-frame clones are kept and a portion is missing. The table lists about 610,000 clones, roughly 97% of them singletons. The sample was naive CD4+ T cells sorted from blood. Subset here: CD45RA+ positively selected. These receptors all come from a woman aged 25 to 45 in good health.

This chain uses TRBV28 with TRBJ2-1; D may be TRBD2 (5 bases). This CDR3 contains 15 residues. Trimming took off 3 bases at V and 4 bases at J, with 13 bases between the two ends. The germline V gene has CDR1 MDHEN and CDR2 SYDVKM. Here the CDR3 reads CASSFRVGEYNEQFF. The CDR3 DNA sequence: TGTGCCAGCAGTTTCCGGGTCGGGGAATACAATGAGCAGTTCTTC.

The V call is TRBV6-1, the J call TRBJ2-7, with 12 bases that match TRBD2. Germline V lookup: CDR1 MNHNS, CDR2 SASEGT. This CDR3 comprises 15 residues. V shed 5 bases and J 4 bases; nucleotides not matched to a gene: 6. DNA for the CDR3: TGTGCCAGCAGTTCAGGACTAGCGGGAAGGTACGAGCAGTACTTC. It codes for CASSSGLAGRYEQYF.

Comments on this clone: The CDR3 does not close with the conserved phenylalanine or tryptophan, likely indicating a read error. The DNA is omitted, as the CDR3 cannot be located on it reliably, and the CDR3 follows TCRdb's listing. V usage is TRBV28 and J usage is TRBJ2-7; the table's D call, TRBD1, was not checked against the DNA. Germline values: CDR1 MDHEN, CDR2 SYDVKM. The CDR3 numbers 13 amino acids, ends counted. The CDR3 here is CASRGQGGAQSGI.

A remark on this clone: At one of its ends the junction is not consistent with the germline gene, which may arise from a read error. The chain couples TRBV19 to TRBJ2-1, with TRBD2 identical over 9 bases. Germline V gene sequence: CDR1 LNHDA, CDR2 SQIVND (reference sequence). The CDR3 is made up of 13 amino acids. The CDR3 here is CASSIAGAAEQFF. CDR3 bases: TGTGCCAGTAGCATAGCGGGAGCTGCTGAGCAGTTCTTC.

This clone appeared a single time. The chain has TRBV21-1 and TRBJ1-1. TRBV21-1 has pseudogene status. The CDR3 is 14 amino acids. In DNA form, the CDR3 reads TGTGCCGGATACATGGCGGGACTGAACACTGAAGCTTTCTTT. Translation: CAGYMAGLNTEAFF.

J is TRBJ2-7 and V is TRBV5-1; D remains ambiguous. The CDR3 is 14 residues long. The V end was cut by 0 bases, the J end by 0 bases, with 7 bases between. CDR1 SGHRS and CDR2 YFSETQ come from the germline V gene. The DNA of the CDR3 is TGCGCCAGCAGCTTGGAGCCTAGCTCCTACGAGCAGTACTTC. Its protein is CASSLEPSSYEQYF.

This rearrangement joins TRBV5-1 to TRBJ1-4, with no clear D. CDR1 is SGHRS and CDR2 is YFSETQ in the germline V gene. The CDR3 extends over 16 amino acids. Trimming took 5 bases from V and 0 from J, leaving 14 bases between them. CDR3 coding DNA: TGCGCCAGCAGTGAAGTACATCCTGCAACTAATGAAAAACTGTTTTTT. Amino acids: CASSEVHPATNEKLFF.

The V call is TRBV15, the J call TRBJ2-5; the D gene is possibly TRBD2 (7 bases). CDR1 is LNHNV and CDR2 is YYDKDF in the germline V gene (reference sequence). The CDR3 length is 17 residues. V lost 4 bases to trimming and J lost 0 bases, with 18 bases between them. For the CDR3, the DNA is TGTGCCACCAGCAACCAAAAGGGGGGGTTTTACCAAGAGACCCAGTACTTC. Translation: CATSNQKGGFYQETQYF. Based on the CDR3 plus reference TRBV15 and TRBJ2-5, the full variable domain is DAMVIQNPRYQVTQFGKPVTLSCSQTLNHNVMYWYQQKSSQAPKLLFHYYDKDFNNEADTPDNFQSRRPNTSFCFLDIRSPGLGDTAMYLCATSNQKGGFYQETQYFGPGTRLLVL.

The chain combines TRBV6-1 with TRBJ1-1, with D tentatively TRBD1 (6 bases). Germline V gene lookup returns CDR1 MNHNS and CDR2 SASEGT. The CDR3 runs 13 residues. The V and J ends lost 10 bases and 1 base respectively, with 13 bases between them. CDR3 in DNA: TGTGCCACCAAACAGGGTCAGAACACTGAAGCTTTCTTT. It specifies CATKQGQNTEAFF.

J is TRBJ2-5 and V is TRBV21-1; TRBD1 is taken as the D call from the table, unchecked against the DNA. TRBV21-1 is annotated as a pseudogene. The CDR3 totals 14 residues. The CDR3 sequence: CASSPRTGQETQYF. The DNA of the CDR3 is TGTGCCAGCAGCCCAAGGACAGGACAAGAGACCCAGTACTTC.

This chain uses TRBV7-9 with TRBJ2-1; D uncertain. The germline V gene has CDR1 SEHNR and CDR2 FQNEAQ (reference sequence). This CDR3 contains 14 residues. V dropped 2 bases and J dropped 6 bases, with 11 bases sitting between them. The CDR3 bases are TGTGCCAGCAGCTTAACAAGGTCGATCAATGAGCAGTTCTTC. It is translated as CASSLTRSINEQFF.

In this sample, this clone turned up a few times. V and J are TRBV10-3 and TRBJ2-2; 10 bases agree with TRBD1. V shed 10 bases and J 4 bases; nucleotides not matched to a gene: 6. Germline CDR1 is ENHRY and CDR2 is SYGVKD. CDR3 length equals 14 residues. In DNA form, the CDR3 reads TGTGCCACCGCGGACAGGGGGATCACCGGGGAGCTGTTTTTT. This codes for CATADRGITGELFF.

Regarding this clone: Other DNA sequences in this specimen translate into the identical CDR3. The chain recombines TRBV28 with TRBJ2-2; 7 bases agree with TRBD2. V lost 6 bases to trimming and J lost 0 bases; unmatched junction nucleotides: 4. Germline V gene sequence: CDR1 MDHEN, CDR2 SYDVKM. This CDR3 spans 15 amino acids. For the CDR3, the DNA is TGTGCCAGCAGCCTGGGAGGGACGAACACCGGGGAGCTGTTTTTT. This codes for CASSLGGTNTGELFF. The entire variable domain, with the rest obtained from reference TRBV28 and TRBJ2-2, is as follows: DVKVTQSSRYLVKRTGEKVFLECVQDMDHENMFWYRQDPGLGLRLIYFSYDVKMKEKGDIPEGYSVSREKKERFSLILESASTNQTSMYLCASSLGGTNTGELFFGEGSRLTVL.

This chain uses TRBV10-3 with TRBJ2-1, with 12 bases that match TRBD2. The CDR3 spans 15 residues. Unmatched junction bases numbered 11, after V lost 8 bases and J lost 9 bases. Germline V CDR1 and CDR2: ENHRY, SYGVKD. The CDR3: CAIGRLAGELGEQFF. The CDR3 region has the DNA TGTGCCATCGGACGACTAGCGGGAGAGTTAGGTGAGCAGTTCTTC.

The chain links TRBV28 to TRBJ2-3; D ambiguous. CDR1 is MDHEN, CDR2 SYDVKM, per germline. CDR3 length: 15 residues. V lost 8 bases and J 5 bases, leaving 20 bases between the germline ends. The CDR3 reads CASCSPSGSGDTQYF. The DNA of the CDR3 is TGTGCCAGCTGTTCCCCCTCAGGTTCTGGAGATACGCAGTATTTT.

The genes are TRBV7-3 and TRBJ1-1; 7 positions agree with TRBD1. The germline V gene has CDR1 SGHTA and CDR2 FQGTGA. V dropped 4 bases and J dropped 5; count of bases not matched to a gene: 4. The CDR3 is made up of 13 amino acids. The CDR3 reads CASSSGTVTEAFF. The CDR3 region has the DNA TGTGCCAGCAGCTCCGGGACAGTTACTGAAGCTTTCTTT. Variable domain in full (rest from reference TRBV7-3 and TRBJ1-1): GAGVSQTPSNKVTEKGKYVELRCDPISGHTALYWYRQSLGQGPEFLIYFQGTGAADDSGLPNDRFFAVRPEGSVSTLKIQRTERGDSAVYLCASSSGTVTEAFFGQGTRLTVV.

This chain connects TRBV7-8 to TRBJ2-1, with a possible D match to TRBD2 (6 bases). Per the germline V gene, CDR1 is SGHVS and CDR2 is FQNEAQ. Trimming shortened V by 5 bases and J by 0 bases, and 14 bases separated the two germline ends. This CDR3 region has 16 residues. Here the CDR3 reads CASSIYSGISYNEQFF. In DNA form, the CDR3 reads TGTGCCAGCAGCATCTATAGCGGCATCTCCTACAATGAGCAGTTCTTC.

The CDR3 nucleotides are TGTGCCAGCAGCGTAGACAGGGGAAGGTCCGGGGAGCTGTTTTTT. Translated, it gives CASSVDRGRSGELFF. The chain is built from TRBV9 and TRBJ2-2; 7 nucleotides agree with TRBD1. The germline V gene encodes CDR1 SGDLS and CDR2 YYNGEE. Trimming removed 0 bases from V and 6 bases from J; junction bases left unmatched: 5. The CDR3 is 15 residues long.

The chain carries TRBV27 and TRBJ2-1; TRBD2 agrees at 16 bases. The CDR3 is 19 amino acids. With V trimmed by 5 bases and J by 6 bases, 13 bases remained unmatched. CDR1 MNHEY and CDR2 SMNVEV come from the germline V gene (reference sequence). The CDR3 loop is CASSPTGLAGGPRGNEQFF. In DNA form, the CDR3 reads TGTGCCAGCAGTCCCACGGGACTAGCGGGAGGGCCGCGTGGCAATGAGCAGTTCTTC.

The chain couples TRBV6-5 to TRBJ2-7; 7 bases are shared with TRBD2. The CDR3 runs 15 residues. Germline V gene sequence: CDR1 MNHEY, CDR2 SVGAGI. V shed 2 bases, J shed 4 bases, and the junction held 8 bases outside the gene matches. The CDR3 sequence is CASSYVGGGEYEQYF. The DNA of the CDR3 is TGTGCCAGCAGTTACGTCGGGGGAGGGGAGTACGAGCAGTACTTC.

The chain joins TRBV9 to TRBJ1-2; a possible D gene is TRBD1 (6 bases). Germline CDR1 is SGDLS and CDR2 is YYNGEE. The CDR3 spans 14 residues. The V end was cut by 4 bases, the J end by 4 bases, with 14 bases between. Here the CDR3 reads CASSPHTGIYGYTF. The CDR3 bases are TGTGCCAGCAGCCCTCATACAGGGATCTATGGCTACACCTTC.

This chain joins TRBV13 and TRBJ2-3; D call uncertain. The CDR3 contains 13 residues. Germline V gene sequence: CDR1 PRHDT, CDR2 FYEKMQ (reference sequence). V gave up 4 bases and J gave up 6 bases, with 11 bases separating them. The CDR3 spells CASSSSVQDTQYF. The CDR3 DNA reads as TGTGCCAGCAGCTCCTCGGTCCAGGATACGCAGTATTTT.

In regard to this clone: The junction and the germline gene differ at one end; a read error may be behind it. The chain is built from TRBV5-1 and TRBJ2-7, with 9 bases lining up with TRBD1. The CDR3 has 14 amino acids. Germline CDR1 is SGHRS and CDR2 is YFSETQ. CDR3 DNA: TGCGCCAGCAGTTTGGACAGGGGTCTGTACGAGCAGTACTTC. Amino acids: CASSLDRGLYEQYF. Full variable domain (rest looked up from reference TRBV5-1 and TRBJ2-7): KAGVTQTPRYLIKTRGQQVTLSCSPISGHRSVSWYQQTPGQGLQFLFEYFSETQRNKGNFPGRFSGRQFSNSRSEMNVSTLELGDSALYLCASSLDRGLYEQYFGPGTRLTVT.

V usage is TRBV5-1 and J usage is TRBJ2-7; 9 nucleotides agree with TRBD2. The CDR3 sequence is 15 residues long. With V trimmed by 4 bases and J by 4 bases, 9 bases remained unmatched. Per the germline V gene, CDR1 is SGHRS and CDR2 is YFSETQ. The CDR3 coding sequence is TGCGCCAGCAGCCTTTCAGGGACTAGCCTTTACGAGCAGTACTTC. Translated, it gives CASSLSGTSLYEQYF.

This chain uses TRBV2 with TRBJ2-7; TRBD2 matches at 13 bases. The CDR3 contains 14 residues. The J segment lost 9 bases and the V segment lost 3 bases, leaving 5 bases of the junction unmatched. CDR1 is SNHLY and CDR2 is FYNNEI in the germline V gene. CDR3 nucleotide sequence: TGTGCCAGCAGTGAGGGACTAGCGGGAATATTGCAGTACTTC. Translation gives CASSEGLAGILQYF.

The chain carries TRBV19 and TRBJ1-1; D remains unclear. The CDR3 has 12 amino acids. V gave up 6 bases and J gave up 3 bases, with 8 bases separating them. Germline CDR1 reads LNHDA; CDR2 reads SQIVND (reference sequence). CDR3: CASRAGYTEAFF. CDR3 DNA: TGTGCCAGTAGGGCCGGGTACACTGAAGCTTTCTTT. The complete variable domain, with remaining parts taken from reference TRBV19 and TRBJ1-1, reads DGGITQSPKYLFRKEGQNVTLSCEQNLNHDAMYWYRQDPGQGLRLIYYSQIVNDFQKGDIAEGYSVSREKKESFPLTVTSAQKNPTAFYLCASRAGYTEAFFGQGTRLTVV.

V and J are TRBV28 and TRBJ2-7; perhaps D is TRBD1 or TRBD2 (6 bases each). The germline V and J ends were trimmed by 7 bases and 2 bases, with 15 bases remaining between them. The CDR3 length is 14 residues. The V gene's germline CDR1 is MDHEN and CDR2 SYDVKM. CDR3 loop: CASINPGATYEQYF. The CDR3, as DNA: TGTGCCAGCATCAACCCGGGGGCAACCTACGAGCAGTACTTC.

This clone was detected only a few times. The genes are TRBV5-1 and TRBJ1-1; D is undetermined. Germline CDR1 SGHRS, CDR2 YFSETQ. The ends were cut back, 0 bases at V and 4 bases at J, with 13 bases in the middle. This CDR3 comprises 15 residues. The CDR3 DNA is TGCGCCAGCAGCTTGGTAACAGCTGGGGTCACTGAAGCTTTCTTT. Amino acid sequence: CASSLVTAGVTEAFF.